The sequence of this TCR beta chain was determined in a study of blood T cell repertoires in COVID-19. Study-wide background: Material from acute and convalescent COVID-19 was sourced from the United States, Italy and Spain. PBMCs, B-cell-depleted T cells, or T cells were the source of the cDNA or gDNA that made up the material.

In the source study's methods: It was from reference gene primer amplification that nucleated cell counts were estimated. Profiling relied on immunoSEQ multiplex PCR, and the TCRdb table lists in-frame clones only, not all of them. The DNA was the basis for D and trimming; V, J and clone size are from that table. In the table there are roughly 100,000 clones, 84% of which are singletons. Sequenced input: peripheral blood. The clonotype was recovered from a middle-aged man with active or convalescent COVID-19.

CDR3 region: CAIIGETPNYGYTF. CDR3 DNA sequence: TGCGCCATAATCGGGGAAACCCCCAACTATGGCTACACCTTC. The genes are TRBV5-1 and TRBJ1-2; the D is unclear. Trimming took 9 bases from V and 2 from J, leaving 17 bases between them. CDR1 SGHRS and CDR2 YFSETQ come from the germline V gene. The CDR3 is made up of 14 amino acids.